The 6 T cell receptor beta chains in this list originate from one sample, sequenced in a study of cytomegalovirus exposure and HLA in healthy donors. It was with 60 Vbeta and 13 Jbeta primers that the PCR ran. The table came from immunoSEQ multiplex PCR; TCRdb's copy has only in-frame clones and leaves some out. The data show about 130,000 clones, with roughly 70% seen just once and 6% to 8.5% held by the top ten. The sequenced sample consisted of PBMCs. Every receptor here comes from a man aged 40-55 years in good health and CMV-seropositive.

The V call is TRBV27, the J call TRBJ2-7, with 8 bases that match TRBD2. The V and J ends lost 3 bases and 3 bases, in that order; junction bases with no gene match: 7. Germline V gene data show CDR1 as MNHEY and CDR2 as SMNVEV (reference sequence). The CDR3 loop spans 15 amino acids. The CDR3 region has the DNA TGTGCCAGCAGTTTTGGGCGGGAGGTAGGCTACGAGCAGTACTTC. Protein: CASSFGREVGYEQYF.

The V call is TRBV5-4, the J call TRBJ1-2, with D tentatively TRBD1 (6 bases). V lost 4 bases, J lost 3 bases, and 13 bases lay in between. Germline values: CDR1 SGHNT, CDR2 YYREEE (reference sequence). This CDR3 has 14 amino acids. The CDR3 region has the DNA TGTGCCAGCAGCATAACAGGGAGGGACTATGGCTACACCTTC. Residues: CASSITGRDYGYTF.

V is TRBV7-9 and J is TRBJ2-7, with 8 bases that match TRBD1. Germline CDR1 reads SEHNR; CDR2 reads FQNEAQ (reference sequence). V was clipped by 4 bases and J by 0 bases; unmatched bases: 5. This CDR3 has 15 residues. The CDR3: CASSSGDRNSYEQYF. The CDR3 DNA reads as TGTGCCAGCAGCTCGGGGGACAGGAACTCCTACGAGCAGTACTTC.

This rearrangement joins TRBV27 to TRBJ1-4, with D unresolved. Germline V CDR1 and CDR2: MNHEY, SMNVEV (reference sequence). This CDR3 has 15 residues. Trimming took 2 bases from V and 8 from J, leaving 15 bases between them. The chain's CDR3 is CASSLDWGGNEKLFF. The DNA for the CDR3 is TGTGCCAGCAGTTTAGATTGGGGAGGGAACGAAAAACTGTTTTTT.

In the case of this clone: At one of its ends the junction is not consistent with the germline gene, which may arise from a read error. The sample has other DNA sequences that encode this CDR3 too. The chain couples TRBV5-1 to TRBJ2-3, with 9 bases identical to TRBD2. From germline, CDR1 is SGHRS and CDR2 YFSETQ. This CDR3 comprises 16 residues. CDR3 DNA sequence: TGCGCCAGCAGTTTGGCGGGGGGGCTAGCCCGAGATACGCAGTATTTT. Its protein is CASSLAGGLARDTQYF. Together with reference TRBV5-1 and TRBJ2-3, the CDR3 gives the full variable domain: KAGVTQTPRYLIKTRGQQVTLSCSPISGHRSVSWYQQTPGQGLQFLFEYFSETQRNKGNFPGRFSGRQFSNSRSEMNVSTLELGDSALYLCASSLAGGLARDTQYFGPGTRLTVL.

This clone showed up just once. Compared with germline, one end of the junction differs, possibly owing to a read error. This sequence joins TRBV7-9 and TRBJ1-3; no clear D gene. There are 15 residues in the CDR3. Germline assignment: CDR1 SEHNR and CDR2 FQNEAQ (reference sequence). The CDR3 here is CSSSLVPSSGNTIYF. CDR3 in DNA: TGTTCCAGCAGCTTAGTACCCAGCTCTGGAAACACCATATATTTT.